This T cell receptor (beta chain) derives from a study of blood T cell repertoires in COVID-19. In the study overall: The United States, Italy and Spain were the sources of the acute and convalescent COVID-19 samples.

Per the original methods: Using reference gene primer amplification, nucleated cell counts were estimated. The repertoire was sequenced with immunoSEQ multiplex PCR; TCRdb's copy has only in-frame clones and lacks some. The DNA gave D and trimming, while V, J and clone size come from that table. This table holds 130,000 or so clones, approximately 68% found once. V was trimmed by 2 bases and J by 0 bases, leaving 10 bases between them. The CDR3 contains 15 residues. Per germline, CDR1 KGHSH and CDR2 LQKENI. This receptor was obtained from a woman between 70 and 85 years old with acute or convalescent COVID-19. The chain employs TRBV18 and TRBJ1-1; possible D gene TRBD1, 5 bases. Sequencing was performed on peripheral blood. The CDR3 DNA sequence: TGTGCCAGCTCACCATCCGACAGCGTGAACACTGAAGCTTTCTTT. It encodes CASSPSDSVNTEAFF.